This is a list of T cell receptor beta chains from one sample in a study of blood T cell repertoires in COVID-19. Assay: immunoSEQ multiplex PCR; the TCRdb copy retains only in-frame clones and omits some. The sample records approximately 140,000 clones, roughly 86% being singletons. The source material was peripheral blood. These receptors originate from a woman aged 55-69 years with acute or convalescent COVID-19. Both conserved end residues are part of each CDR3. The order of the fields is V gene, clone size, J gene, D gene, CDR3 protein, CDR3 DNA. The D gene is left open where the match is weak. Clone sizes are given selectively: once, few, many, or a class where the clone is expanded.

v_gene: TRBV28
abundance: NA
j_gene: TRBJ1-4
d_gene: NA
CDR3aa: CASSLEEKLFF
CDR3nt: TGTGCCAGCAGTTTAGAGGAAAAACTGTTTTTT

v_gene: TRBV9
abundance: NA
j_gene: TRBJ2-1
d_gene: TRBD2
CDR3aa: CASSVGLAGPGAYNEQFF
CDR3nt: TGTGCCAGCAGCGTAGGTCTAGCGGGGCCAGGCGCCTACAATGAGCAGTTCTTC

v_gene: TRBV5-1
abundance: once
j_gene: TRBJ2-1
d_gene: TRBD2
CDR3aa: CASSSTSGADNEQFF
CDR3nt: TGCGCCAGCAGCTCGACTAGCGGGGCGGACAATGAGCAGTTCTTC

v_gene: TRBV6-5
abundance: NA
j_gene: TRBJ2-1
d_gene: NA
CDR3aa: CASSYFYRSNEQFF
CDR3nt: TGTGCCAGCAGTTATTTCTACCGTAGCAATGAGCAGTTCTTC

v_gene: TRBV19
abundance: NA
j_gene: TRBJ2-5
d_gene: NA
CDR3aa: CASREGGAETQYF
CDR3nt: TGTGCCAGTAGAGAGGGAGGAGCGGAGACCCAGTACTTC

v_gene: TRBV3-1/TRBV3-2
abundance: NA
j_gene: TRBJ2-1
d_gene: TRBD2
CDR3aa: CASYLAGTTNEQFF
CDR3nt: TGTGCCAGCTACCTAGCGGGGACTACTAATGAGCAGTTCTTC

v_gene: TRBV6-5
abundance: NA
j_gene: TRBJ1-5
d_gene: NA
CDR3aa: CASSYSRGTGNQPQHF
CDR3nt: TGTGCCAGCAGTTACTCTAGGGGAACGGGCAATCAGCCCCAGCATTTT

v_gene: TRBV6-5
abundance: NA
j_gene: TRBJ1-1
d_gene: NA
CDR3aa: CASSRRQSEAFF
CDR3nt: TGTGCCAGCAGCCGCCGACAGTCTGAAGCTTTCTTT

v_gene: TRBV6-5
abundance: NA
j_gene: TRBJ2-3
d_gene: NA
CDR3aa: CASSGDTDTQYF
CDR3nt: TGTGCCAGCAGCGGGGACACAGATACGCAGTATTTT

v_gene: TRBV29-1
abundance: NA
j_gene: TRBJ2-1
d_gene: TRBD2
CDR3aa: CSVEETSGAYNEQFF
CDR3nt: TGCAGCGTTGAGGAGACTAGCGGGGCCTACAATGAGCAGTTCTTC

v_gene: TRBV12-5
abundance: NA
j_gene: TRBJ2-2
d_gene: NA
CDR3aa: CASRQLSLLGELFF
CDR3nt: TGTGCTAGTCGACAGCTATCACTGCTCGGGGAGCTGTTTTTT

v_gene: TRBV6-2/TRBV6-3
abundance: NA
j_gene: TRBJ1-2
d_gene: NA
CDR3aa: CASSYAGQPSYGYTF
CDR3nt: TGTGCCAGCAGTTACGCCGGACAGCCTAGCTATGGCTACACCTTC

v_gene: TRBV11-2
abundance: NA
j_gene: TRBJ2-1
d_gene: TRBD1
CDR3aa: CASSFPPGTGPNEQFF
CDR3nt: TGTGCCAGCAGCTTTCCGCCCGGGACAGGGCCCAATGAGCAGTTCTTC

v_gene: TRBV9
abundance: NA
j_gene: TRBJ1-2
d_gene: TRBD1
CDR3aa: CASSATGAVYGYTF
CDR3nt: TGTGCCAGCAGCGCTACAGGGGCGGTCTATGGCTACACCTTC

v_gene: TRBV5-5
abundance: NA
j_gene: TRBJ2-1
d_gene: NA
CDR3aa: CASSFGGRYNEQFF
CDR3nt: TGTGCCAGCAGCTTCGGGGGAAGGTACAATGAGCAGTTCTTC

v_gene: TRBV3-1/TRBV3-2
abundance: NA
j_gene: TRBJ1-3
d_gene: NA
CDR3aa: CASSQQPGSGNTIYF
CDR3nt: TGTGCCAGCAGCCAACAGCCAGGATCTGGAAACACCATATATTTT

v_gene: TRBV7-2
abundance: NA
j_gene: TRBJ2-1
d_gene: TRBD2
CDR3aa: CASSSKAGGISNEQFF
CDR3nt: TGTGCCAGCAGCTCCAAAGCGGGGGGCATTTCTAATGAGCAGTTCTTC

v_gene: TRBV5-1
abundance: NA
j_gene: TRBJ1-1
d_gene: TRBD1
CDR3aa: CASSLGTGDTEAFF
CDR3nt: TGCGCCAGCAGCTTGGGGACAGGGGATACTGAAGCTTTCTTT

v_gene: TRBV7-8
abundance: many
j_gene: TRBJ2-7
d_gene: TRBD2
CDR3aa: CASRQGLAGRLYEQYF
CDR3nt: TGTGCCAGCAGGCAAGGACTAGCGGGGCGACTATACGAGCAGTACTTC

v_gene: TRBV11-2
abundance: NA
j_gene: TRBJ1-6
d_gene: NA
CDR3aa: CASSFEIDYNSPLHF
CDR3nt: TGTGCCAGCAGCTTTGAGATAGATTATAATTCACCCCTCCACTTT

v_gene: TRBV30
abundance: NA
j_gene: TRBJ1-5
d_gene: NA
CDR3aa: CAWSAGTGQPQHF
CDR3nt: TGTGCCTGGAGTGCGGGAACGGGTCAGCCCCAGCATTTT

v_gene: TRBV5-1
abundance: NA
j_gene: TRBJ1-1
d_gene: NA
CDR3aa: CASSLASGPTEAFF
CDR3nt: TGCGCCAGCAGCTTGGCTTCAGGGCCCACTGAAGCTTTCTTT

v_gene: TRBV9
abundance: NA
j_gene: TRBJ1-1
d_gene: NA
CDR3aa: CASSVGGPLRTEAFF
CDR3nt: TGTGCCAGCAGCGTAGGAGGGCCCCTGAGAACTGAAGCTTTCTTT

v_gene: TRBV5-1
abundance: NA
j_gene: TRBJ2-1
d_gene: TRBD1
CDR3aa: CASSTRGQGGQYNEQFF
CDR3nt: TGCGCCAGCAGCACCAGGGGACAGGGGGGACAATACAATGAGCAGTTCTTC

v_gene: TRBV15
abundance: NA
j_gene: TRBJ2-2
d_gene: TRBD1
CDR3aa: CATSRVGGWNTGELFF
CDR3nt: TGTGCCACCAGCAGAGTAGGGGGCTGGAACACCGGGGAGCTGTTTTTT

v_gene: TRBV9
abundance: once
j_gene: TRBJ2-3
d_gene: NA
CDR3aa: CASSPQTFSSTDTQYF
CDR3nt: TGTGCCAGCAGCCCCCAGACATTCTCTAGCACAGATACGCAGTATTTT

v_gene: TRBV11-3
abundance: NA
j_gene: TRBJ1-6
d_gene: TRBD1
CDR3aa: CASSPSTGEPLHF
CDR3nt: TGTGCCAGCAGCCCCTCGACAGGGGAGCCCCTCCACTTT

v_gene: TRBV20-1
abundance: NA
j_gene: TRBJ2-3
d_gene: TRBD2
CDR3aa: CSASRSGGTDTQYF
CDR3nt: TGCAGTGCTAGTAGGAGCGGGGGCACAGATACGCAGTATTTT

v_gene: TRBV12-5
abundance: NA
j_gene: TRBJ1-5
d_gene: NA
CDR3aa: CASGLFWQGMPQPQHF
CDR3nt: TGTGCTAGTGGTTTGTTTTGGCAGGGCATGCCTCAGCCCCAGCATTTT

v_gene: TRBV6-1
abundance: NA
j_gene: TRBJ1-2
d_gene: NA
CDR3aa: CASSEAPGGYGYTF
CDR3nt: TGTGCCAGCAGTGAAGCGCCGGGAGGCTATGGCTACACCTTC

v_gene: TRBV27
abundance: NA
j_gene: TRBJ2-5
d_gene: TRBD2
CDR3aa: CASSLSSGAGGTQYF
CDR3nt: TGTGCCAGCAGTTTATCAAGCGGGGCCGGTGGGACCCAGTACTTC

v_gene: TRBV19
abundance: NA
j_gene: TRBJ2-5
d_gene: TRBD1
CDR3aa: CASRSQDRAIETQYF
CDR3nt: TGTGCCAGTAGAAGCCAGGACAGGGCGATTGAGACCCAGTACTTC

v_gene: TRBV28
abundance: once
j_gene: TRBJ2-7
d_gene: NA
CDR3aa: CASSFLSGGRYEQYF
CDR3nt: TGTGCCAGCAGTTTCCTTTCGGGGGGCCGCTACGAGCAGTACTTC

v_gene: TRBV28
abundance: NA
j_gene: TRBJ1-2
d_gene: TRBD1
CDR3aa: CASTRTGPYGYTF
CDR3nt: TGTGCCAGCACAAGGACAGGGCCCTATGGCTACACCTTC

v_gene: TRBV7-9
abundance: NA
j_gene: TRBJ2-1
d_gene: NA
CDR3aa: CASSSILSSYNEQFF
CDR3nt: TGTGCCAGCAGCTCCATCTTGAGCTCCTACAATGAGCAGTTCTTC

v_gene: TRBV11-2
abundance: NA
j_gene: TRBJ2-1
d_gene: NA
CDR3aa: CASSRRGGSLSYNEQFF
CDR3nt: TGTGCCAGCAGCCGTAGGGGGGGCTCCTTATCCTACAATGAGCAGTTCTTC

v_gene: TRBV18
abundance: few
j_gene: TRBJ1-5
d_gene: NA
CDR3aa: CASSPTQGGGNQPQHF
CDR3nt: TGTGCCAGCTCACCGACACAAGGAGGTGGCAATCAGCCCCAGCATTTT

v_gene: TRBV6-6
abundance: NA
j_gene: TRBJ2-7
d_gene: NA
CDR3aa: CASSHLYEQYF
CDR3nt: TGTGCCAGCAGTCACCTATACGAGCAGTACTTC